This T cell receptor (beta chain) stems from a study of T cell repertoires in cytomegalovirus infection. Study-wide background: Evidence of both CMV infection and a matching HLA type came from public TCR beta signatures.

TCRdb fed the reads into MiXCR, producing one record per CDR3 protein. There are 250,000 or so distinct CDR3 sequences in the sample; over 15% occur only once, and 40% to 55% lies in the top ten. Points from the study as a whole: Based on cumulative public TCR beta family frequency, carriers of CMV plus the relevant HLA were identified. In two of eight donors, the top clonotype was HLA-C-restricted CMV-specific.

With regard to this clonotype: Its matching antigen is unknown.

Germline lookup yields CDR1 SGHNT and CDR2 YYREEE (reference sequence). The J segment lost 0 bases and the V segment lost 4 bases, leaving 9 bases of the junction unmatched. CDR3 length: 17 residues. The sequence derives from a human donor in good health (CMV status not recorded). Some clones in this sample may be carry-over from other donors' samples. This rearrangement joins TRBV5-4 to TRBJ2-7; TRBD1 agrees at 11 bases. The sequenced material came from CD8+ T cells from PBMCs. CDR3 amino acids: CASSRMGTGGHSYEQYF. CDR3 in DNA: TGTGCCAGCAGCCGGATGGGGACAGGGGGACACTCCTACGAGCAGTACTTC.